Listed here are 22 T cell receptor beta chains from one sample, sequenced in a study of cytomegalovirus exposure and HLA in healthy donors. This PCR relied on a set of 60 Vbeta primers and 13 Jbeta primers. Sequenced by immunoSEQ multiplex PCR; TCRdb stores in-frame clones only, minus some. The top ten hold approximately 5.7% of the sample, which has around 80,000 clones, about three quarters seen once. The sequenced material came from PBMCs. Receptors originate from a female donor in good health and CMV-seronegative.

The chain's CDR3 is CASHRQGMGGELFF. For the CDR3, the DNA is TGTGCCAGCCATCGACAGGGCATGGGCGGGGAGCTGTTTTTT. This chain links TRBV2 with TRBJ2-2; 7 bases match TRBD1. V lost 8 bases, J lost 7 bases, and 10 bases stayed unmatched. From germline, CDR1 is SNHLY and CDR2 FYNNEI. The length of the CDR3 is 14 residues. Full variable domain (rest looked up from reference TRBV2 and TRBJ2-2): EPEVTQTPSHQVTQMGQEVILRCVPISNHLYFYWYRQILGQKVEFLVSFYNNEISEKSEIFDDQFSVERPDGSNFTLKIRSTKLEDSAMYFCASHRQGMGGELFFGEGSRLTVL.

The chain carries TRBV19 and TRBJ2-6; weak D call: TRBD1 (5 bases). Looked up from germline, CDR1 is LNHDA and CDR2 is SQIVND (reference sequence). With 5 bases removed from V and 0 bases from J, the gap between germline ends came to 14 bases. The CDR3 spans 17 residues. Here the CDR3 reads CASSRGRAGSGANVLTF. The CDR3 DNA reads as TGTGCCAGTAGTCGTGGCAGGGCCGGCTCTGGGGCCAACGTCCTGACTTTC.

V and J are TRBV10-1 and TRBJ2-1; 7 nucleotides agree with TRBD2. Trimming cost V 2 bases and J 9 bases; bases outside gene matches: 1. CDR3 length equals 12 residues. Germline-derived CDR1 and CDR2 are WNHNN and SYGVQD (reference sequence). The CDR3 region is CASSEGLGEQFF. CDR3 sequence (DNA): TGCGCCAGCAGTGAGGGACTAGGTGAGCAGTTCTTC.

CDR3 DNA: TGTGCCAGCTCACCCGACCTCCAGGGTCTCGAGCAGTACTTC. It specifies CASSPDLQGLEQYF. V gene TRBV18 combines with J gene TRBJ2-7, with TRBD1 as a possible D gene (5 bases). Germline CDR1 and CDR2: KGHSH and LQKENI. CDR3 size: 14 residues. V lost 3 bases and J 6 bases, leaving 15 bases between the germline ends.

The chain uses TRBV27 and TRBJ1-5, with 8 bases lining up with TRBD1. V gave up 4 bases and J gave up 7 bases; unmatched junction bases: 15. The CDR3 is 17 residues long. CDR1 and CDR2 from the germline V gene are MNHEY and SMNVEV (reference sequence). The CDR3 region is CASSSVLRDRNRQPQHF. CDR3 nucleotide sequence: TGTGCCAGCAGTTCCGTTCTCCGGGACAGGAACCGACAGCCCCAGCATTTT.

This rearrangement joins TRBV6-1 to TRBJ1-1; D perhaps matches TRBD1 (5 bases). Germline V lookup: CDR1 MNHNS, CDR2 SASEGT. V gave up 9 bases and J gave up 1 base, with 9 bases separating them. This CDR3 is built from 12 residues. The CDR3 region has the DNA TGTGCCAGTTCCGACAGGAACACTGAAGCTTTCTTT. This encodes CASSDRNTEAFF.

This clone was recorded once. The V call is TRBV7-2, the J call TRBJ1-5, with TRBD1 matching 8 bases. CDR1 is SGHTA, CDR2 FQGNSA, per germline. This CDR3 is built from 14 residues. J gave up 2 bases and V 3 bases, and 0 bases lay outside the gene matches. This CDR3 reads CASSLDRGNQPQHF. The CDR3 DNA reads as TGTGCCAGCAGCTTGGACAGGGGCAATCAGCCCCAGCATTTT.

V usage is TRBV7-9 and J usage is TRBJ2-5; 10 nucleotides agree with TRBD1. With the DNA end fitting TRBJ2-7 better, the J assignment may be wrong. The CDR3 spans 18 residues. Looked up from germline, CDR1 is SEHNR and CDR2 is FQNEAQ (reference sequence). The CDR3 sequence: CASSQASWTGTGVYEQYF. CDR3 DNA sequence: TGTGCCAGCAGCCAGGCGTCTTGGACCGGGACAGGGGTATACGAGCAGTACTTC.

This clone was picked up a small number of times. The chain joins TRBV15 to TRBJ1-1; 8 bases align to TRBD1. V shed 1 base and J 5 bases; nucleotides not matched to a gene: 6. The CDR3 runs 15 residues. The V gene's germline CDR1 is LNHNV and CDR2 YYDKDF (reference sequence). The CDR3 DNA reads as TGTGCCACCAGCAGAGCCAGGGGGCAGGGGACTGAAGCTTTCTTT. Translated: CATSRARGQGTEAFF.

The gene calls are TRBV4-2 and TRBJ1-3; weak D call: TRBD1 (6 bases). V lost 0 bases to trimming and J lost 4 bases, with 22 bases between them. Germline V gene lookup returns CDR1 LGHNA and CDR2 YNFKEQ. This CDR3 region has 19 residues. As DNA, the CDR3 is TGTGCCAGCAGCCAAGATCTAATGTTTTCAGGGGCGCGAGGAAACACCATATATTTT. Translating it yields CASSQDLMFSGARGNTIYF.

The chain has TRBV7-2 and TRBJ2-5; 7 bases fit TRBD2. V shed 5 bases, J shed 1 base, and the junction held 4 bases outside the gene matches. This CDR3 region has 14 residues. CDR1 and CDR2 from the germline V gene are SGHTA and FQGNSA. CDR3 coding DNA: TGTGCCAGCAGCCACCGGGGGGTCCAAGAGACCCAGTACTTC. The encoded protein is CASSHRGVQETQYF.

The J gene is TRBJ1-5, the V gene TRBV7-9; D ambiguous. The CDR3 has 16 residues. Germline V gene lookup returns CDR1 SEHNR and CDR2 FQNEAQ (reference sequence). V lost 7 bases and J lost 4, with 20 bases in between. CDR3 sequence: CASTKPRRVQNQPQHF. For the CDR3, the DNA is TGTGCCAGCACCAAACCAAGACGGGTCCAAAATCAGCCCCAGCATTTT.

This chain links TRBV18 with TRBJ2-5, with 9 bases that match TRBD2. J gave up 4 bases and V 3 bases, and 12 bases lay outside the gene matches. CDR1 is KGHSH and CDR2 is LQKENI in the germline V gene. The CDR3 runs to 17 residues. The CDR3 loop reads CASSPGREGRNRETQYF. CDR3 coding DNA: TGTGCCAGCTCACCGGGGCGGGAGGGCCGAAACAGAGAGACCCAGTACTTC.

The sample holds one count of this clone. The chain joins TRBV28 to TRBJ2-7; 8 nucleotides agree with TRBD2. This CDR3 spans 14 amino acids. Germline CDR1 and CDR2: MDHEN and SYDVKM. Trimming took 7 bases from V and 4 from J; bases not matched to a gene: 9. The CDR3 reads CASTTRGVLYEQYF. The CDR3 nucleotides read TGTGCCAGCACAACGCGGGGGGTCCTATACGAGCAGTACTTC.

This clone was seen more than once but under ten times. The chain links TRBV29-1 to TRBJ2-2; the D gene is possibly TRBD1 (6 bases). Germline CDR1 reads SQVTM; CDR2 reads ANQGSEA. V dropped 7 bases and J dropped 3 bases, with 12 bases sitting between them. The CDR3 contains 13 residues. For the CDR3, the DNA is TGCAGCGGACGGACAGCACACACCGGGGAGCTGTTTTTT. It yields the protein CSGRTAHTGELFF.

This sequence joins TRBV28 and TRBJ1-2; 9 bases fit TRBD1. Per germline, CDR1 MDHEN and CDR2 SYDVKM. Trimming took 4 bases from V and 8 from J; bases not matched to a gene: 11. This CDR3 comprises 15 residues. CDR3 in amino acids: CASSYLLHRGRGYTF. The CDR3 DNA is TGTGCCAGCAGTTACCTCCTTCACAGGGGGCGAGGCTACACCTTC.

This chain uses TRBV19 with TRBJ2-2; D perhaps matches TRBD2 (5 bases). Germline-derived CDR1 and CDR2 are LNHDA and SQIVND (reference sequence). Trimming took off 4 bases at V and 8 bases at J, with 17 bases between the two ends. The CDR3 has 15 amino acids. The CDR3 DNA reads TGTGCCAGTAGTACGCTCAAGGGTCGGACTGGGGAGCTGTTTTTT. Its protein is CASSTLKGRTGELFF.

The rearrangement joins TRBV19 to TRBJ2-3, with a tentative D call TRBD1 (5 bases). CDR1 and CDR2 (germline): LNHDA, SQIVND (reference sequence). Trimming left V 3 bases short and J 4 bases short, with 14 bases between. The CDR3 consists of 15 residues. CDR3 DNA: TGTGCCAGTAGTATCCTCCCAGGGCCCGCAGATACGCAGTATTTT. Translating gives CASSILPGPADTQYF.

The J gene is TRBJ2-7, the V gene TRBV7-8; TRBD1 is a possible D gene (5 bases). The CDR3 covers 13 residues. V was clipped by 5 bases and J by 4 bases, with 12 bases between them. Germline V gene data show CDR1 as SGHVS and CDR2 as FQNEAQ. The CDR3 is CASSRKDSYEQYF. Written as DNA, the CDR3 is TGTGCCAGCAGCCGGAAAGACAGTTACGAGCAGTACTTC.

The chain recombines TRBV5-1 with TRBJ2-7, with 12 bases identical to TRBD2. The CDR3 has 16 residues. From germline, CDR1 is SGHRS and CDR2 YFSETQ. The ends lost 4 bases at V and 4 bases at J; junction bases unmatched: 9. CDR3 nucleotides: TGCGCCAGCAGCACGTCACTAGCGGGGGGACTATACGAGCAGTACTTC. Encoded protein: CASSTSLAGGLYEQYF.

Remarks on this clone: Mismatch with germline at one junction end may stem from a read error. This chain links TRBV2 with TRBJ1-2; 11 bases match TRBD1. The CDR3 is 15 amino acids. CDR1 is SNHLY and CDR2 is FYNNEI in the germline V gene. CDR3 protein: CASSEAGTGGYGYTF. The CDR3 DNA sequence: TGTGCCAGCAGCGAAGCCGGGACAGGGGGCTATGGCTACACCTTC.

The chain links TRBV4-2 to TRBJ2-1, with 7 bases identical to TRBD2. This CDR3 has 15 amino acids. In germline, CDR1 is LGHNA, CDR2 YNFKEQ. After removal of 4 bases from V and 3 bases from J, the junction contained 6 bases not matched to a gene. CDR3 sequence (DNA): TGTGCCAGCAGCCTGGGAGGCGGGGGCTACAATGAGCAGTTCTTC. Translating gives CASSLGGGGYNEQFF.